This paragraph reports one T cell receptor (beta chain). The source of the sample is a study of blood T cell repertoires in COVID-19. At the level of the study: Samples taken during acute and convalescent COVID-19 were collected in the United States, Italy and Spain. T cells, B-cell-depleted T cells, or PBMCs supplied cDNA or gDNA.

Original processing methods: Reference gene primer amplification gave nucleated cell count estimates. The assay was immunoSEQ multiplex PCR, and TCRdb's table has in-frame clones only and misses some. V, J and clone size were drawn from that table, and D and trimming were deduced from the DNA. This sample carries a few hundred thousand clones, 75% to 90% of them seen once, and the ten largest clones take 7% to 7.5%. Trimming took 0 bases from V and 4 from J; bases not matched to a gene: 1. Germline loops: CDR1 GTSNPN, CDR2 SVGIG (reference sequence). This CDR3 is built from 14 residues. This clonotype was sampled from a woman aged 55-70 years with COVID-19, enrolled during active disease. The gene calls are TRBV30 and TRBJ2-2; 8 bases agree with TRBD1. Sample: peripheral blood. CDR3 in DNA: TGTGCCTGGAGTGTTCAGGGGGCCACCGGGGAGCTGTTTTTT. This gives the protein CAWSVQGATGELFF.